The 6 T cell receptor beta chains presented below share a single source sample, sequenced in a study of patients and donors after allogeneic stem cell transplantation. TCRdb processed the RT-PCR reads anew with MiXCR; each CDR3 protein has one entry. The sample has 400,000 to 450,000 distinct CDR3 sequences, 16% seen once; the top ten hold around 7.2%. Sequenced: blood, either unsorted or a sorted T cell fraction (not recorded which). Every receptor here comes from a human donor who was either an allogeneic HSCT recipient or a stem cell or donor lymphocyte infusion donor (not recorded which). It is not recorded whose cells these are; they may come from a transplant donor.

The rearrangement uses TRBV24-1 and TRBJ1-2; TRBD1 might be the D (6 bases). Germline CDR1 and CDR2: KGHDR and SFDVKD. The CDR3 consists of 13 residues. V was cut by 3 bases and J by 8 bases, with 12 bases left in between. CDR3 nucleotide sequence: TGTGCCACCAGTGATCCCGGAGGGGGAGGCTACACCTTC. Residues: CATSDPGGGGYTF.

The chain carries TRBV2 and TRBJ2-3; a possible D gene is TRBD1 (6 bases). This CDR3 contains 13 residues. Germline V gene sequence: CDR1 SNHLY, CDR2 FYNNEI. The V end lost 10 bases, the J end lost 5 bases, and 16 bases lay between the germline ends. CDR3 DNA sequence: TGTGCCACGAAACAGGGTCTGATAGATACGCAGTATTTT. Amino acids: CATKQGLIDTQYF.

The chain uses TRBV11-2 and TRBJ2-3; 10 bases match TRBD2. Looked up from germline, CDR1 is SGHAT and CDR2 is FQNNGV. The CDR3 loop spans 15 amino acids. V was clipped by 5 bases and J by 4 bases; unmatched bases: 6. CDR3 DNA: TGTGCCAGCAGCACCAGCGGGAGGGGAGCAGATACGCAGTATTTT. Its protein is CASSTSGRGADTQYF.

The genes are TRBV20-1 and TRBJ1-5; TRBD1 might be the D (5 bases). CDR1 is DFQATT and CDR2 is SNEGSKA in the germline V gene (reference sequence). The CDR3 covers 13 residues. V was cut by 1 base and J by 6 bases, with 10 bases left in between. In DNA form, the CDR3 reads TGCAGTGCTAGAGCCCCGGGACCTCAGCCCCAGCATTTT. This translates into CSARAPGPQPQHF.

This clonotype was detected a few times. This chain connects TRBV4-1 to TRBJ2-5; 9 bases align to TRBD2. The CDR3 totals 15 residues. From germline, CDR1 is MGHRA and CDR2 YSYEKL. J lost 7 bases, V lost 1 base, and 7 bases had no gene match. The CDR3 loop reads CASSQGLAVPGTQYF. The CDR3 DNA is TGCGCCAGCAGCCAAGGACTAGCGGTTCCAGGGACCCAGTACTTC.

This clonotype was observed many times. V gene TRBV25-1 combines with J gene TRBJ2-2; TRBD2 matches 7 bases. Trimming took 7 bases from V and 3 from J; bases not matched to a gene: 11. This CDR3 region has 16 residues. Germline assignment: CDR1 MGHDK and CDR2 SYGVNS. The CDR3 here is CASTPGREPYTGELFF. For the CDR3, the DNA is TGTGCCAGCACCCCGGGGCGGGAGCCTTACACCGGGGAGCTGTTTTTT. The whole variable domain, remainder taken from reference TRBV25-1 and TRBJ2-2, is EADIYQTPRYLVIGTGKKITLECSQTMGHDKMYWYQQDPGMELHLIHYSYGVNSTEKGDLSSESTVSRIRTEHFPLTLESARPSHTSQYLCASTPGREPYTGELFFGEGSRLTVL.